The source of this T cell receptor beta chain is a study of CD8+ T cells in alopecia areata. In the study overall: Twice a day, 5 to 10 mg of oral tofacitinib was administered to treated patients.

This clone was recorded a few times. As yet, its antigen is unknown. V was shortened by 2 bases and J by 9 bases, with 14 bases between the two germline ends. This CDR3 spans 14 amino acids. The V gene's germline CDR1 is MNHNY and CDR2 SVGAGI (reference sequence). Investigators isolated RNA and reverse transcribed it into cDNA to act as the sequencing template. Repertoires were generated with immunoSEQ multiplex PCR, while TCRdb's copy carries only in-frame clones and drops some. The table has around 120,000 clones, around 58% seen once. The study, taken as a whole, reports: A great number of expanded lesional clones endured in scalp and blood during tofacitinib. Scalp lesions, especially in alopecia totalis/universalis, had higher clonality than normal scalp.

Stated treatment: oral pan-JAK inhibitor, 5-10 mg twice daily. The sample here was CD8+ T cells sorted from blood, taken at week 4, from a patient treated with tofacitinib. This sequence joins TRBV6-6 and TRBJ2-1; D is perhaps TRBD2 (6 bases). The clonotype was recovered from a human donor with alopecia areata. CDR3 bases: TGTGCCAGCAGTTACGGTCGGGGGAATGTTGAGCAGTTCTTC. Amino acids: CASSYGRGNVEQFF.